The sequence of this T cell receptor (beta chain) was determined in a study of blood T cells in healthy people across ages. PCR was performed a second time for roughly 7 to 11 cycles using a sample-barcoded 5' primer and a J-beta primer mix. TCRdb recomputed calls from the 5' RACE reads with MiXCR, one row per CDR3 protein. The sample includes around 1,500,000 distinct CDR3 sequences, approximately 28% of them seen just once. The CDR3 is 12 residues long. The germline gives CDR1 MNHEY, CDR2 SMNVEV (reference sequence). Deletions cut 6 bases from V and 8 bases from J, with 11 bases between. The source material was blood. The genes are TRBV27 and TRBJ2-1; D uncertain. The source is a woman aged 30 to 39 in good health. DNA for the CDR3: TGTGCCAGCAGCACACGTGGCTATGAGCAGTTCTTC. Amino acids: CASSTRGYEQFF.